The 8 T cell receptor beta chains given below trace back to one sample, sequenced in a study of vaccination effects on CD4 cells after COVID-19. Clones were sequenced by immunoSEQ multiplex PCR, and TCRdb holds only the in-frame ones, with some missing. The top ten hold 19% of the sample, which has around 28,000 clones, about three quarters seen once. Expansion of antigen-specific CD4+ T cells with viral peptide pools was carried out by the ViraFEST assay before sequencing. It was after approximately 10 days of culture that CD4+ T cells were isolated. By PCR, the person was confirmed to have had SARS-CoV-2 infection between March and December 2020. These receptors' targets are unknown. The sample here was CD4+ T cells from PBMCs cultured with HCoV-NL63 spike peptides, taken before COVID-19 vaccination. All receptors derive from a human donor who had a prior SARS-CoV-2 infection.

CDR3 nucleotide sequence: TGTGCCAGCAGTCCACCCACGGGGGCCAAAAACATTCAGTACTTC. This sequence encodes CASSPPTGAKNIQYF. The chain is built from TRBV11-3 and TRBJ2-4; a possible D gene is TRBD2 (5 bases). The CDR3 runs 15 residues. CDR1 and CDR2 from the germline V gene are SGHNT and YENEEA. Trimming took off 6 bases at V and 1 base at J, with 13 bases between the two ends.

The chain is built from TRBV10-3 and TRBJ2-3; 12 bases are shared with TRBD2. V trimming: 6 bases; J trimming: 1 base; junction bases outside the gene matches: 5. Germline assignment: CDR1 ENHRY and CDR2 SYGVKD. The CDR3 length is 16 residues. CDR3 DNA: TGTGCCATCAGCCGACTAGCGGGGGCTCGCACAGATACGCAGTATTTT. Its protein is CAISRLAGARTDTQYF.

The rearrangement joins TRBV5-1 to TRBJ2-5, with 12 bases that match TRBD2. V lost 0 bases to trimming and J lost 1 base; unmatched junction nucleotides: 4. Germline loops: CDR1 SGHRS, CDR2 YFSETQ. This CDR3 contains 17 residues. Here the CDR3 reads CASSLVLAGGIQETQYF. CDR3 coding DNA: TGCGCCAGCAGCTTGGTGCTAGCGGGAGGGATCCAAGAGACCCAGTACTTC.

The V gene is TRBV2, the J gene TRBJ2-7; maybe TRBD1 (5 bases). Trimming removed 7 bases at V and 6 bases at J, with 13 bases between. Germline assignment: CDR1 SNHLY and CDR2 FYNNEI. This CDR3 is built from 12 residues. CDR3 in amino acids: CASMRQGGEQYF. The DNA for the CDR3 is TGTGCCAGCATGAGGCAGGGCGGCGAGCAGTACTTC.

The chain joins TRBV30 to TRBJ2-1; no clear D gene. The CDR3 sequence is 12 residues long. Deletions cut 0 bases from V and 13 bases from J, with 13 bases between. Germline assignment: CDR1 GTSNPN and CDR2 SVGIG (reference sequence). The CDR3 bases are TGTGCCTGGAGTGTACCGGGCCCCCGCCAGTTCTTC. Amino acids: CAWSVPGPRQFF.

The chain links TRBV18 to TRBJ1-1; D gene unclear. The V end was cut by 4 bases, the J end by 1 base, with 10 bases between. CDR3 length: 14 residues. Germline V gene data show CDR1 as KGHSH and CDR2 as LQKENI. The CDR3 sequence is CASSLDGPNTEAFF. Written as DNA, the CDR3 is TGTGCCAGCTCACTGGACGGGCCGAACACTGAAGCTTTCTTT.

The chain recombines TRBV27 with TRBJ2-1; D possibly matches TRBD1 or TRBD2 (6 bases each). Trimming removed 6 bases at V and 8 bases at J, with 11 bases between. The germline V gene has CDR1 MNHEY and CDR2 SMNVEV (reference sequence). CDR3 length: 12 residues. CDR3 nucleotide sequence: TGTGCCAGCAGGACGGGGGCCCATGAGCAGTTCTTC. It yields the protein CASRTGAHEQFF.

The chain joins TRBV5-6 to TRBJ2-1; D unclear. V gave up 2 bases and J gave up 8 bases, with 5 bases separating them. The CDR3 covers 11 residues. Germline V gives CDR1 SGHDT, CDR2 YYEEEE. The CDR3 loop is CASSFEDEQFF. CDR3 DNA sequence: TGTGCCAGCAGCTTTGAAGATGAGCAGTTCTTC.